The next 9 T cell receptor beta chains were all read from a single sample in a study of T cells in severe cutaneous drug reactions. The donors had carbamazepine-induced Stevens-Johnson syndrome or toxic epidermal necrolysis. The iRepertoire multiplex PCR system with TCR subtype-specific primers built both bulk and single-cell libraries. Following a re-call of the multiplex PCR reads, TCRdb has one entry per CDR3 protein and lacks DNA. The sample's table shows just over 20,000 distinct CDR3 sequences. The source material was PBMCs. Source of these receptors: a human donor with toxic epidermal necrolysis, a severe cutaneous drug reaction.

The chain is built from TRBV4-2 and TRBJ1-1; TCRdb outputs TRBD1, but without DNA this stays unchecked. The CDR3 sequence is 16 residues long. Germline CDR1 is LGHNA and CDR2 is YNFKEQ. The CDR3: CASSQDQGARNTEAFF.

The chain combines TRBV25-1 with TRBJ2-3; as DNA is missing, the TRBD1 call by TCRdb cannot be tested. CDR1 is MGHDK, CDR2 SYGVNS, per germline. The CDR3 is 20 residues long. This CDR3 is CASSEQAGTEYPTLTDTQYF.

V and J are TRBV24-1 and TRBJ2-1; TCRdb designates TRBD1, a call that cannot be tested without DNA. Germline lookup yields CDR1 KGHDR and CDR2 SFDVKD. The length of the CDR3 is 17 residues. CDR3 sequence reads: CATSESYRGAQNNEQFF.

J is TRBJ2-3 and V is TRBV20-1; without DNA, the TCRdb call of TRBD2 cannot be checked. Germline V gene data show CDR1 as DFQATT and CDR2 as SNEGSKA (reference sequence). This CDR3 spans 18 amino acids. CDR3 amino acids: CSARDGAGGATSTDTQYF.

This chain joins TRBV15 and TRBJ1-1; without DNA, the TCRdb call of TRBD1 cannot be checked. CDR3 length: 16 residues. The germline CDR1 and CDR2 sequences are LNHNV and YYDKDF (reference sequence). CDR3 loop: CATSRGLGQGNTEAFF.

The chain links TRBV29-1 to TRBJ1-2; the D gene TCRdb calls, TRBD1, cannot be checked with no DNA. The germline gives CDR1 SQVTM, CDR2 ANQGSEA. The CDR3 spans 15 residues. This CDR3 is CSVEGNLGQVSGYTF. Based on the CDR3 plus reference TRBV29-1 and TRBJ1-2, the full variable domain is SAVISQKPSRDICQRGTSLTIQCQVDSQVTMMFWYRQQPGQSLTLIATANQGSEATYESGFVIDKFPISRPNLTFSTLTVSNMSPEDSSIYLCSVEGNLGQVSGYTFGSGTRLTVV.

The rearrangement joins TRBV7-9 to TRBJ1-5; TCRdb proposes TRBD1, but this gene call is untestable without DNA. The CDR3 has 13 amino acids. The germline gives CDR1 SEHNR, CDR2 FQNEAQ (reference sequence). CDR3 loop: CASSLQGEGPQHF.

The rearrangement links TRBV20-1 to TRBJ1-2. This CDR3 is built from 12 residues. From germline, CDR1 is DFQATT and CDR2 SNEGSKA (reference sequence). The CDR3 here is CSAARGSDGYTF.

V usage is TRBV11-2 and J usage is TRBJ2-3. The length of the CDR3 is 18 residues. Germline CDR1 reads SGHAT; CDR2 reads FQNNGV. This CDR3 reads CASSFWVPRRLGTDTQYF.